This T cell receptor (beta chain) was captured in a study of identical twins. TCRdb reprocessed the 5' RACE reads with MiXCR, giving one entry per CDR3 protein. This sample has some 600,000 distinct CDR3 sequences, with about 7.1% found just once. Germline V gives CDR1 LGHDT, CDR2 YNNKEL (reference sequence). Trimming took 4 bases from V and 1 from J; bases not matched to a gene: 10. The CDR3 has 17 residues. The sample was also linked to a second study, of yellow fever vaccine responses in identical twins.

Input material: PBMCs. The sequence was obtained from a young woman in good health. This chain joins TRBV3-1 and TRBJ1-3, with 7 positions matching TRBD1. CDR3 region: CASSRHSGTASGNTIYF. The CDR3 DNA sequence: TGTGCCAGCAGCCGCCATTCCGGGACAGCGTCTGGAAACACCATATATTTT.